Shown below are 2 T cell receptor beta chains from a single sample sequenced in a study of Ad26.COV2.S vaccination and SARS-CoV-2 variants. TCRdb's copy holds only in-frame clones and misses some; the assay was immunoSEQ multiplex PCR. Among fewer than 150,000 clones listed, just over 85% were seen once. The starting material was peripheral blood, obtained after recovery from COVID-19. Receptor source: a human donor who had recovered from COVID-19.

The chain couples TRBV19 to TRBJ1-2; D gene uncertain. Germline CDR1 reads LNHDA; CDR2 reads SQIVND (reference sequence). The CDR3 contains 13 residues. V was shortened by 3 bases and J by 4 bases, with 9 bases between the two germline ends. The CDR3 region has the DNA TGTGCCAGTAGTATTAGGGTCCGCTATGGCTACACCTTC. Protein: CASSIRVRYGYTF.

The gene calls are TRBV30 and TRBJ2-3, with TRBD2 matching 12 bases. V shed 1 base and J 2 bases; nucleotides not matched to a gene: 4. This CDR3 spans 16 amino acids. CDR1 and CDR2 from the germline V gene are GTSNPN and SVGIG (reference sequence). The CDR3 coding sequence is TGTGCCTGGAGTGCCCGACTAGCGGGGGCCACAGATACGCAGTATTTT. It translates to CAWSARLAGATDTQYF.